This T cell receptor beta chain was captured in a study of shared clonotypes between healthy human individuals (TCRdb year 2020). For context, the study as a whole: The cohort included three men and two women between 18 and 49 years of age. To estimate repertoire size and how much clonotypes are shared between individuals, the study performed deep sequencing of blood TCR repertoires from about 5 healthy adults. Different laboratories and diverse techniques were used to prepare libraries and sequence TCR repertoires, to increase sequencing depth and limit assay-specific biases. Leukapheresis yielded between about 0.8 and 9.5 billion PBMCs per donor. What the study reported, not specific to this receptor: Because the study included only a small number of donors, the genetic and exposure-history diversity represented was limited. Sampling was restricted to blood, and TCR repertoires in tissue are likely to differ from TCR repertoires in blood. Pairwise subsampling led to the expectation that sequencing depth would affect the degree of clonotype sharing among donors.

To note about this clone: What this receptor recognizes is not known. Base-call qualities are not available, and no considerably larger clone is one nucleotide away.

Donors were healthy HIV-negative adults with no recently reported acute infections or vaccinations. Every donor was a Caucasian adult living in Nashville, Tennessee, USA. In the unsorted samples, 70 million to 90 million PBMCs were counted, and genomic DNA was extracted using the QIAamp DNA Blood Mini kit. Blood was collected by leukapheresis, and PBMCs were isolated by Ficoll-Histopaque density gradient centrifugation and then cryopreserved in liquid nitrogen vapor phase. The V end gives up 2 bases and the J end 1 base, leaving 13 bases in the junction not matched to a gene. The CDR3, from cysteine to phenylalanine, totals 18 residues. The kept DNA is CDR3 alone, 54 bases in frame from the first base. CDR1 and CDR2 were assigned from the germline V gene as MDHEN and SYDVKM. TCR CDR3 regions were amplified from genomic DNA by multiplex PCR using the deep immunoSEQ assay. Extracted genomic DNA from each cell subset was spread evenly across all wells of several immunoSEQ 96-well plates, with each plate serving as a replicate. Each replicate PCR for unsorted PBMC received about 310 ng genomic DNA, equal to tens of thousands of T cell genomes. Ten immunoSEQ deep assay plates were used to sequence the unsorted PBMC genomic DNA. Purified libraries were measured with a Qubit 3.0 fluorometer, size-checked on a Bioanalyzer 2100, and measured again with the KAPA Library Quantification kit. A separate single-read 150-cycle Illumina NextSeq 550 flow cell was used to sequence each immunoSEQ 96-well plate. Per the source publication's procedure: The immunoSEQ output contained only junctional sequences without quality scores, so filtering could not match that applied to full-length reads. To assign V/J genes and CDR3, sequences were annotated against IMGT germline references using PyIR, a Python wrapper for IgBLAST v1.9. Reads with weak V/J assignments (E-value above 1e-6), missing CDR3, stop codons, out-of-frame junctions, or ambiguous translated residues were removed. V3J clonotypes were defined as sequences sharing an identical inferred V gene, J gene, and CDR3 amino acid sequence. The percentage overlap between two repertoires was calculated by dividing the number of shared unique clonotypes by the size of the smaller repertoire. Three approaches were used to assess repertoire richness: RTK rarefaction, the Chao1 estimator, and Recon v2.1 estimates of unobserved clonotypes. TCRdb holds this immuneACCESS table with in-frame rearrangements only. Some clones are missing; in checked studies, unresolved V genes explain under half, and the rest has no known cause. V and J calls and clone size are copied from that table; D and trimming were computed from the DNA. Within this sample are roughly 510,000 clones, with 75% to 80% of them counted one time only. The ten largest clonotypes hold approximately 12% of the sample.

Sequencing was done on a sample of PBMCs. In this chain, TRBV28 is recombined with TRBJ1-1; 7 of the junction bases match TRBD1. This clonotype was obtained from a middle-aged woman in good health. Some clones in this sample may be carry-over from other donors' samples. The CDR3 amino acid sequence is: CASSLGGTGVAANTEAFF. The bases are TGTGCCAGCAGTTTAGGGGGAACAGGGGTGGCTGCGAACACTGAAGCTTTCTTT.